The 2 T cell receptor beta chains below come from one sample, sequenced in a study of cytomegalovirus exposure and HLA in healthy donors. PCR involved 60 Vbeta and 13 Jbeta primers. The repertoire was sequenced with immunoSEQ multiplex PCR; TCRdb's copy has only in-frame clones and lacks some. The table shows fewer than 90,000 clones, with more than 70% occurring only once. Material: PBMCs. The receptors were sampled from a male donor in good health and CMV-seropositive.

The chain recombines TRBV19 with TRBJ1-2; D not resolved. Per germline, CDR1 LNHDA and CDR2 SQIVND (reference sequence). The CDR3 has 14 amino acids. Trimming took off 3 bases at V and 0 bases at J, with 8 bases between the two ends. This chain's CDR3 is CASSMVEANYGYTF. The CDR3 DNA reads as TGTGCCAGTAGTATGGTAGAGGCTAACTATGGCTACACCTTC. The whole variable domain, filled in from reference TRBV19 and TRBJ1-2, reads DGGITQSPKYLFRKEGQNVTLSCEQNLNHDAMYWYRQDPGQGLRLIYYSQIVNDFQKGDIAEGYSVSREKKESFPLTVTSAQKNPTAFYLCASSMVEANYGYTFGSGTRLTVV.

The V call is TRBV7-8, the J call TRBJ2-7; perhaps TRBD2 as D (6 bases). Germline V CDR1 and CDR2: SGHVS, FQNEAQ. Between the trimmed V and J ends, which lost 4 bases and 3 bases, there was a span of 13 bases. CDR3 length equals 14 residues. The CDR3 loop reads CASSSTRWVYEQYF. The CDR3 nucleotides read TGTGCCAGCAGCTCGACTAGATGGGTCTACGAGCAGTACTTC. Full variable domain (missing parts from reference TRBV7-8 and TRBJ2-7): GAGVSQSPRYKVAKRGQDVALRCDPISGHVSLFWYQQALGQGPEFLTYFQNEAQLDKSGLPSDRFFAERPEGSVSTLKIQRTQQEDSAVYLCASSSTRWVYEQYFGPGTRLTVT.